This TCR beta chain was sequenced in a study of T cells in Graves' hyperthyroidism and ophthalmopathy. Overall study context: Peripheral blood was secured at the point of initial diagnosis, before any treatment. Study-wide findings and caveats: Blood shared most expanded thyroid clonotypes above 0.001. Ophthalmopathy was model-predicted a median roughly six months pre-onset.

This clonotype came up many times. Its antigen remains unknown. Amplified TCR beta CDR3 regions came from RNA transcripts. The TCR CDR3 was amplified in a first-round RT-PCR using the HTBI primer set. TCRdb reprocessed the multiplex PCR reads via MiXCR and lists one record per CDR3 protein. Of approximately 720,000 distinct CDR3 sequences in the sample, roughly a sixth were seen once. Germline values: CDR1 MNHEY, CDR2 SVGEGT. The V gene lost 2 bases and the J gene lost 4 bases, with 8 bases spanning the gap. The CDR3 sequence is 14 residues long. PBMCs stemmed from approximately 10 ml fresh peripheral blood.

This clonotype originated in a woman between 50 and 59 years old with Graves' hyperthyroidism that later progressed to Graves' ophthalmopathy. J is TRBJ2-2 and V is TRBV6-2 or TRBV6-3; D gene unclear. The sample consisted of blood. In nucleotides, the CDR3 is TGTGCCAGCAGTTACGCCTACTTCACCGGGGAGCTGTTTTTT. Protein product: CASSYAYFTGELFF.